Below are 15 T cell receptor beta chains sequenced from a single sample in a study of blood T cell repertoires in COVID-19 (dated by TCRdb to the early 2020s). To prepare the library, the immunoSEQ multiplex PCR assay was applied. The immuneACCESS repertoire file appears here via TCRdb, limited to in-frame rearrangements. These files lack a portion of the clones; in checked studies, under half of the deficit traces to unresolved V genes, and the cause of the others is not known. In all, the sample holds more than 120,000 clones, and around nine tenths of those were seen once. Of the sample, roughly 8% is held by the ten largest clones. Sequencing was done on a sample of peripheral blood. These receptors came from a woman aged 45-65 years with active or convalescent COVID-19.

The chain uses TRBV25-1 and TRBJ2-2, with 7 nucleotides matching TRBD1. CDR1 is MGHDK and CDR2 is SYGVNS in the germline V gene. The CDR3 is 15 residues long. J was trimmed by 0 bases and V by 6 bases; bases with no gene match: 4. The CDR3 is CASSSGQANTGELFF. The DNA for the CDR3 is TGTGCCAGCAGCTCAGGACAGGCGAACACCGGGGAGCTGTTTTTT.

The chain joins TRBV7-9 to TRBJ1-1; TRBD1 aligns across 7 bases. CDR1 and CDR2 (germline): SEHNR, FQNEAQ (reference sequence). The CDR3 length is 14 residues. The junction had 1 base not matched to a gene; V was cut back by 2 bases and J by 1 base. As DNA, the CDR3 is TGTGCCAGCAGCTTACGGGACAGGAACACTGAAGCTTTCTTT. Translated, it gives CASSLRDRNTEAFF. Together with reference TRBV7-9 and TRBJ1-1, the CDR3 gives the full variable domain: DTGVSQNPRHKITKRGQNVTFRCDPISEHNRLYWYRQTLGQGPEFLTYFQNEAQLEKSRLLSDRFSAERPKGSFSTLEIQRTEQGDSAMYLCASSLRDRNTEAFFGQGTRLTVV.

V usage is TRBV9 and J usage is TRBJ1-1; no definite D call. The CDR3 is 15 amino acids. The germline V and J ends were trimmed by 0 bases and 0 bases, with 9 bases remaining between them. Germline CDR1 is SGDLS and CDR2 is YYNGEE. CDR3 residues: CASSVDGAMNTEAFF. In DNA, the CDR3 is TGTGCCAGCAGCGTAGACGGAGCTATGAACACTGAAGCTTTCTTT.

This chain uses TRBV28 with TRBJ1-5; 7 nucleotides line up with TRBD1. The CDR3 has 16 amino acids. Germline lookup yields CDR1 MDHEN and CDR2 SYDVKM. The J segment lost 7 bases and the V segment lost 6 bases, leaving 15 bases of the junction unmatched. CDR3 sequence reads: CASRFPDRVGWQPQHF. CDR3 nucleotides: TGTGCCAGCAGGTTTCCCGACAGGGTGGGGTGGCAGCCCCAGCATTTT.

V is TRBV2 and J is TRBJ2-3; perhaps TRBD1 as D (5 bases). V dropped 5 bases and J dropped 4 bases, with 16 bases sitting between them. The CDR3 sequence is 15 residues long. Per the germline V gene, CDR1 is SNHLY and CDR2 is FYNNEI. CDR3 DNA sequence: TGTGCCAGCAGTTCCTGGGGCCTGGGTCCAGATACGCAGTATTTT. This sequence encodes CASSSWGLGPDTQYF.

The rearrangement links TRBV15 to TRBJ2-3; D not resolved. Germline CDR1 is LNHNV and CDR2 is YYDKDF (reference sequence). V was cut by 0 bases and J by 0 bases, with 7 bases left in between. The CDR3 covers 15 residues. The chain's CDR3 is CATSRDLPSTDTQYF. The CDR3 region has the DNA TGTGCCACCAGCAGAGATCTACCTAGCACAGATACGCAGTATTTT.

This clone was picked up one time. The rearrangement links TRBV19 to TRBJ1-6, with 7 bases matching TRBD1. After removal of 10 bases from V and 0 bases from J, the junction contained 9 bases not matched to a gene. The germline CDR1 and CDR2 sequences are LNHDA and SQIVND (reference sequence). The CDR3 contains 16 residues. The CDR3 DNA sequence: TGTGCCACTGGGGACAGCATGAACTCCTATAATTCACCCCTCCACTTT. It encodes CATGDSMNSYNSPLHF.

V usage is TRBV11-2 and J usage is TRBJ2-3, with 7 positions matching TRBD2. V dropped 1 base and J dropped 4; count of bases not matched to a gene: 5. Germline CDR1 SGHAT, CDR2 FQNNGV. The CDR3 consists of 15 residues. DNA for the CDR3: TGTGCCAGCAGCTTAGGGCGGGGGAGGTCAGATACGCAGTATTTT. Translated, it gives CASSLGRGRSDTQYF. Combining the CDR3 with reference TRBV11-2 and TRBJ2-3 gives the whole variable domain EAGVAQSPRYKIIEKRQSVAFWCNPISGHATLYWYQQILGQGPKLLIQFQNNGVVDDSQLPKDRFSAERLKGVDSTLKIQPAKLEDSAVYLCASSLGRGRSDTQYFGPGTRLTVL.

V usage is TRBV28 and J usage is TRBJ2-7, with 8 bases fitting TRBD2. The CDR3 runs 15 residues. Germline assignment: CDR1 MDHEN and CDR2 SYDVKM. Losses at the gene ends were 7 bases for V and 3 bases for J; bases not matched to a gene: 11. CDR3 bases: TGTGCCAGCACCCCCCTGTGGCTAGCGGGCTACGAGCAGTACTTC. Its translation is CASTPLWLAGYEQYF. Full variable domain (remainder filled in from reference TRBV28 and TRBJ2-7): DVKVTQSSRYLVKRTGEKVFLECVQDMDHENMFWYRQDPGLGLRLIYFSYDVKMKEKGDIPEGYSVSREKKERFSLILESASTNQTSMYLCASTPLWLAGYEQYFGPGTRLTVT.

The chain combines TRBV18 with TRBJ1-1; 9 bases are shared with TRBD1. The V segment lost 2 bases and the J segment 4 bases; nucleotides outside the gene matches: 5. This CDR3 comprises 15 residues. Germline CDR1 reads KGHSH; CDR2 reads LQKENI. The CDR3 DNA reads TGTGCCAGCTCACCAACCTTGACAGGGGGCACTGAAGCTTTCTTT. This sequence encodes CASSPTLTGGTEAFF. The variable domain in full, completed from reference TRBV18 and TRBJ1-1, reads NAGVMQNPRHLVRRRGQEARLRCSPMKGHSHVYWYRQLPEEGLKFMVYLQKENIIDESGMPKERFSAEFPKEGPSILRIQQVVRGDSAAYFCASSPTLTGGTEAFFGQGTRLTVV.

In DNA form, the CDR3 reads TGTGCCAGCAGTTTATTAACAGCTCCCAATCAGCCCCAGCATTTT. This codes for CASSLLTAPNQPQHF. The genes are TRBV28 and TRBJ1-5; D call uncertain. This CDR3 contains 15 residues. Trimming removed 1 base from V and 3 bases from J, with 10 bases in between. Germline CDR1 is MDHEN and CDR2 is SYDVKM. Complete variable domain (other parts from reference TRBV28 and TRBJ1-5): DVKVTQSSRYLVKRTGEKVFLECVQDMDHENMFWYRQDPGLGLRLIYFSYDVKMKEKGDIPEGYSVSREKKERFSLILESASTNQTSMYLCASSLLTAPNQPQHFGDGTRLSIL.

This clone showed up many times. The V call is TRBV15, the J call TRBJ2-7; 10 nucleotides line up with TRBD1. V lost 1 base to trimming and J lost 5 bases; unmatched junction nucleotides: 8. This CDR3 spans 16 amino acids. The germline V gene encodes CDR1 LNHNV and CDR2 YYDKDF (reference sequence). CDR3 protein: CATSRAPGQGTDEQYF. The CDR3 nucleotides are TGTGCCACCAGCAGAGCCCCGGGACAGGGGACAGACGAGCAGTACTTC.

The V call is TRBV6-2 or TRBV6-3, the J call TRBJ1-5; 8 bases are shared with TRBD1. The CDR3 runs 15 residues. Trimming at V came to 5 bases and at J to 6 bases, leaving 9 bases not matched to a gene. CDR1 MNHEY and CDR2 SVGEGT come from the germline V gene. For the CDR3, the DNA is TGTGCCAGCAGTCCGGGACAGGTGGGGGGTCAGCCCCAGCATTTT. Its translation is CASSPGQVGGQPQHF.

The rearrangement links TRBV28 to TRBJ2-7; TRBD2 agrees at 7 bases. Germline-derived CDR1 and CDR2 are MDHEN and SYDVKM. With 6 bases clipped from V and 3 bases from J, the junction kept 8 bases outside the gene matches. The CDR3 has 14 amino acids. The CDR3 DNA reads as TGTGCCAGCAGCGTGCGGGAGCCGTTCTACGAGCAGTACTTC. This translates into CASSVREPFYEQYF.

The DNA of the CDR3 is TGTGCCAGCACGGCGAGGGCACCCTACGAGCAGTACTTC. Its protein product is CASTARAPYEQYF. The chain carries TRBV6-5 and TRBJ2-7, with a weak D call TRBD2 (5 bases). This CDR3 has 13 amino acids. V lost 7 bases to trimming and J lost 2 bases, with 12 bases between them. The germline V gene has CDR1 MNHEY and CDR2 SVGAGI.